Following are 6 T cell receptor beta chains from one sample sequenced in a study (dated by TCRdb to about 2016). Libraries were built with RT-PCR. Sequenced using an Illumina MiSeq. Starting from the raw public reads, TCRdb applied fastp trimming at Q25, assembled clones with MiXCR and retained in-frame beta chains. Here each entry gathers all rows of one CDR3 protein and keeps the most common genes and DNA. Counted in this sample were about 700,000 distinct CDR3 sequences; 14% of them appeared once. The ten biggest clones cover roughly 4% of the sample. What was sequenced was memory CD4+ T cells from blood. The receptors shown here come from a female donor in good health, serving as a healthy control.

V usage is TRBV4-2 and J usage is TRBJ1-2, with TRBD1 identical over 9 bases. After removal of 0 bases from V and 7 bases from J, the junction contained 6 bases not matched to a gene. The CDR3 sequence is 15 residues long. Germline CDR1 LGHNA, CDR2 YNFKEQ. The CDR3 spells CASSQDTQGAFGYTF. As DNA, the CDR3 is TGTGCCAGCAGCCAAGATACACAGGGGGCTTTTGGCTACACCTTC.

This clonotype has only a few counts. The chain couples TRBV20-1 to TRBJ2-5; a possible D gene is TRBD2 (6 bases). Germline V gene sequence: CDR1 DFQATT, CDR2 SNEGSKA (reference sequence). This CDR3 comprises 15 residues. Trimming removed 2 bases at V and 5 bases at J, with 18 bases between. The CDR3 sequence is CSARNFASAGETQYF. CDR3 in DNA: TGCAGTGCTAGAAACTTTGCCTCGGCGGGGGAGACCCAGTACTTC.

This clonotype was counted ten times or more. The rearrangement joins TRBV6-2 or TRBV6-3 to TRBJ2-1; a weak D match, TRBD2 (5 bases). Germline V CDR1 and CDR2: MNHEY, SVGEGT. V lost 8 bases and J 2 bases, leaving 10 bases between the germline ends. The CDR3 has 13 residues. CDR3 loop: CASGRGTYNEQFF. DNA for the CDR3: TGTGCCAGCGGGAGAGGGACCTACAATGAGCAGTTCTTC.

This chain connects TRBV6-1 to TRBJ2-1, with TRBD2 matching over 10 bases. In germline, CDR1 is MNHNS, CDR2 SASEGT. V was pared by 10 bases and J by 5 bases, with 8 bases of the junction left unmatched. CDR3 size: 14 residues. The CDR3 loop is CATLRTSGDNEQFF. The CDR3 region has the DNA TGTGCCACCCTCAGGACTAGCGGAGACAATGAGCAGTTCTTC.

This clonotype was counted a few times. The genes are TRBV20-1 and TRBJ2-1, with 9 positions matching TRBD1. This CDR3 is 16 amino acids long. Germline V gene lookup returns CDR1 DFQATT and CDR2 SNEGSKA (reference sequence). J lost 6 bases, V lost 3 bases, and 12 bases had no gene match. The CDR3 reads CSARRIVQGAGNEQFF. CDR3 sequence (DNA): TGCAGTGCTAGGAGAATTGTACAGGGGGCAGGCAATGAGCAGTTCTTC.

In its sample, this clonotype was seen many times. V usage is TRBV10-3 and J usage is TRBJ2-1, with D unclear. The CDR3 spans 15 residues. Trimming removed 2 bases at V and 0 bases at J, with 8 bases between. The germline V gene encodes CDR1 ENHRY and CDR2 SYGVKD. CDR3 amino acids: CAISELGSSYNEQFF. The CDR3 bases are TGTGCCATCAGTGAGCTGGGAAGCTCCTACAATGAGCAGTTCTTC.